Below, 26 T cell receptor beta chains from the same sample are listed, as sequenced in a study of identical twins. TCRdb passed the 5' RACE reads through MiXCR, listing each CDR3 protein once. The sample lists 250,000 or so distinct CDR3 sequences; 6% to 8.5% were seen once. These data were likewise used in another study, on yellow fever vaccine responses in identical twins.

Sequencing input: CD8+ T cells sorted from blood. All receptors come from a woman under 30 in good health.

This chain connects TRBV28 to TRBJ2-1; 7 nucleotides agree with TRBD1. Germline trimming cut 3 bases from V and 2 bases from J; bases unmatched to any gene: 13. The germline V gene has CDR1 MDHEN and CDR2 SYDVKM. This CDR3 has 18 amino acids. Here the CDR3 reads CASSFRLDRVGTYNEQFF. For the CDR3, the DNA is TGTGCCAGCAGTTTCCGCCTCGACAGGGTAGGGACCTACAATGAGCAGTTCTTC. Drawing the rest from reference TRBV28 and TRBJ2-1, the complete variable domain is DVKVTQSSRYLVKRTGEKVFLECVQDMDHENMFWYRQDPGLGLRLIYFSYDVKMKEKGDIPEGYSVSREKKERFSLILESASTNQTSMYLCASSFRLDRVGTYNEQFFGPGTRLTVL.

This clonotype was detected a few times. V is TRBV7-9 and J is TRBJ1-1; no definite D call. The CDR3 has 13 residues. V lost 2 bases and J 4 bases, leaving 8 bases between the germline ends. Germline assignment: CDR1 SEHNR and CDR2 FQNEAQ (reference sequence). In nucleotides, the CDR3 is TGTGCCAGCAGCTTACCCCGCGGCACTGAAGCTTTCTTT. It is translated as CASSLPRGTEAFF.

The V call is TRBV9, the J call TRBJ2-3, with 14 bases that match TRBD2. J gave up 3 bases and V 3 bases, and 6 bases lay outside the gene matches. Germline V gene lookup returns CDR1 SGDLS and CDR2 YYNGEE. This CDR3 has 17 residues. The CDR3, as DNA: TGTGCCAGCAGCGGACTAGCGGGAGGGGCAACTACAGATACGCAGTATTTT. This encodes CASSGLAGGATTDTQYF.

This clonotype showed up many times. The chain links TRBV28 to TRBJ2-5; the D is unclear. CDR1 MDHEN and CDR2 SYDVKM come from the germline V gene. This CDR3 is 14 amino acids long. Between the trimmed V and J ends, which lost 5 bases and 2 bases, there was a span of 12 bases. The CDR3 DNA follows: TGTGCCAGCAGTCCCTCGCGCGAACAAGAGACCCAGTACTTC. It specifies CASSPSREQETQYF.

This clonotype was detected only a few times. The V call is TRBV28, the J call TRBJ2-5; D is undetermined. The CDR3 is 15 residues long. V gave up 5 bases and J gave up 4 bases, with 17 bases separating them. CDR1 and CDR2 (germline): MDHEN, SYDVKM. The CDR3 DNA reads as TGTGCCAGCAGTCCCCCCTCAACACCTCCAGAGACCCAGTACTTC. Translated: CASSPPSTPPETQYF. The variable domain in full, with the rest retrieved from reference TRBV28 and TRBJ2-5, is DVKVTQSSRYLVKRTGEKVFLECVQDMDHENMFWYRQDPGLGLRLIYFSYDVKMKEKGDIPEGYSVSREKKERFSLILESASTNQTSMYLCASSPPSTPPETQYFGPGTRLLVL.

This clonotype occurred many times. The V and J genes are TRBV29-1 and TRBJ1-1; D is undetermined. The germline gives CDR1 SQVTM, CDR2 ANQGSEA. Trimming pared 4 bases from V and 3 bases from J, leaving 9 bases between. The CDR3 runs 12 residues. The CDR3 nucleotides read TGCAGCGTTGTCGGGATTTACACTGAAGCTTTCTTT. It is translated as CSVVGIYTEAFF.

This clonotype came up a few times. The DNA of the CDR3 is TGTGCCAGCAGTCATAGCGGGCGGAAGTATGGCACAGATACGCAGTATTTT. Protein sequence: CASSHSGRKYGTDTQYF. The V call is TRBV28, the J call TRBJ2-3, with 7 bases that match TRBD2. After removal of 5 bases from V and 1 base from J, the junction contained 12 bases not matched to a gene. This CDR3 spans 17 amino acids. Germline-derived CDR1 and CDR2 are MDHEN and SYDVKM.

This rearrangement joins TRBV2 to TRBJ2-7; D not resolved. CDR1 SNHLY and CDR2 FYNNEI come from the germline V gene. The CDR3 runs 12 residues. V shed 7 bases and J shed 3 bases, with 10 bases lying between them. The CDR3 protein is CASIGARYEQYF. Here the CDR3 DNA reads TGTGCCAGCATTGGCGCACGCTACGAGCAGTACTTC.

In this sample, this clonotype turned up many times. The chain combines TRBV10-3 with TRBJ2-7; 8 positions match TRBD1. This CDR3 comprises 12 residues. Losses at the gene ends were 10 bases for V and 3 bases for J; bases not matched to a gene: 5. Germline CDR1 and CDR2: ENHRY and SYGVKD. CDR3 loop: CATDRGDYEQYF. The CDR3 nucleotides are TGTGCCACAGACAGGGGTGACTACGAGCAGTACTTC.

As DNA, the CDR3 is TGCAGTGCTGCCACCGGGACTCACTCCTACAATGAGCAGTTCTTC. Its protein product is CSAATGTHSYNEQFF. The chain recombines TRBV20-1 with TRBJ2-1; perhaps TRBD2 as D (6 bases). CDR3 length: 15 residues. The germline V gene has CDR1 DFQATT and CDR2 SNEGSKA (reference sequence). V was clipped by 5 bases and J by 0 bases, with 14 bases between them.

The chain couples TRBV7-9 to TRBJ1-3; no definite D call. There are 12 residues in the CDR3. Germline CDR1 is SEHNR and CDR2 is FQNEAQ (reference sequence). Trimming cost V 4 bases and J 7 bases, with 8 bases left between them. The CDR3 DNA reads TGTGCCAGCAGCTCCACCCGGAACACCATATATTTT. This sequence encodes CASSSTRNTIYF.

This clonotype was counted only a few times. The J gene is TRBJ2-7, the V gene TRBV7-9; weak D call: TRBD2 (7 bases). Trimming removed 5 bases at V and 7 bases at J, with 21 bases between. This CDR3 has 15 amino acids. CDR1 is SEHNR, CDR2 FQNEAQ, per germline (reference sequence). In DNA form, the CDR3 reads TGTGCCAGCAGCGGGACCGGGGGGCCTCTACTAGAGCAGTACTTC. It translates to CASSGTGGPLLEQYF.

CDR3 region: CASLGGDRAYETQYF. In DNA, the CDR3 is TGTGCCAGCCTCGGGGGGGACAGGGCTTACGAGACCCAGTACTTC. The rearrangement uses TRBV28 and TRBJ2-5, with D maybe TRBD1 (9 bases). Germline V gives CDR1 MDHEN, CDR2 SYDVKM. This CDR3 has 15 residues. Trimming left V 8 bases short and J 5 bases short, with 21 bases between.

V gene TRBV29-1 combines with J gene TRBJ2-7; D is perhaps TRBD2 (6 bases). The CDR3 totals 15 residues. Per the germline V gene, CDR1 is SQVTM and CDR2 is ANQGSEA. The ends were cut back, 4 bases at V and 4 bases at J, with 20 bases in the middle. CDR3 residues: CSVVPQEGNLYEQYF. The DNA for the CDR3 is TGCAGCGTTGTACCCCAGGAGGGCAACCTGTACGAGCAGTACTTC.

This clonotype was seen a few times. J is TRBJ2-7 and V is TRBV4-1; 11 positions match TRBD2. Germline V gives CDR1 MGHRA, CDR2 YSYEKL. V lost 2 bases and J lost 5; bases outside the gene matches: 8. The CDR3 runs to 16 residues. CDR3 sequence reads: CASSQSASGRFDEQYF. CDR3 nucleotide sequence: TGCGCCAGCAGCCAATCTGCTAGCGGGAGGTTCGACGAGCAGTACTTC.

The chain joins TRBV28 to TRBJ2-5, with D perhaps being TRBD1 or TRBD2 (6 bases each). Trimming pared 4 bases from V and 1 base from J, leaving 22 bases between. The CDR3 length is 18 residues. Germline V gene sequence: CDR1 MDHEN, CDR2 SYDVKM. The CDR3 reads CASSSPSGAAGSQETQYF. In DNA, the CDR3 is TGTGCCAGCAGTTCTCCCTCAGGGGCGGCGGGAAGCCAAGAGACCCAGTACTTC.

This clonotype was counted between two and nine times. The chain uses TRBV11-2 and TRBJ2-3; D possibly uses TRBD1 or TRBD2 (6 bases each). Per germline, CDR1 SGHAT and CDR2 FQNNGV. The CDR3 runs to 15 residues. V was shortened by 7 bases and J by 4 bases, with 18 bases between the two germline ends. The CDR3 sequence: CASTPGGGPPDTQYF. CDR3 coding DNA: TGTGCCAGCACCCCCGGTGGGGGGCCCCCAGATACGCAGTATTTT.

This clonotype has ten or more counts. The chain links TRBV6-5 to TRBJ2-1, with unresolved D. Between the trimmed V and J ends, which lost 4 bases and 0 bases, there was a span of 4 bases. CDR1 and CDR2 from the germline V gene are MNHEY and SVGAGI. CDR3 length equals 13 residues. CDR3 sequence reads: CASSSRSYNEQFF. CDR3 sequence (DNA): TGTGCCAGCAGTTCCCGCTCCTACAATGAGCAGTTCTTC.

This chain links TRBV14 with TRBJ2-6; D ambiguous. V gave up 0 bases and J gave up 2 bases, with 14 bases separating them. Germline assignment: CDR1 SGHDN and CDR2 FVKESK. This CDR3 region has 18 residues. CDR3 loop: CASSQEGRLFPGANVLTF. CDR3 DNA sequence: TGTGCCAGCAGCCAAGAGGGCAGGCTGTTCCCTGGGGCCAACGTCCTGACTTTC. Filled out from reference TRBV14 and TRBJ2-6, the complete variable domain reads EAGVTQFPSHSVIEKGQTVTLRCDPISGHDNLYWYRRVMGKEIKFLLHFVKESKQDESGMPNNRFLAERTGGTYSTLKVQPAELEDSGVYFCASSQEGRLFPGANVLTFGAGSRLTVL.

Concerning this clonotype itself: The junction does not match germline at one end; this may be a read error. The V call is TRBV20-1, the J call TRBJ1-4; D perhaps matches TRBD1 (6 bases). The CDR3 covers 17 residues. Per germline, CDR1 DFQATT and CDR2 SNEGSKA (reference sequence). The DNA for the CDR3 is TGCTGTGCTAACCCCACAGGGTTTTTTGGAACTAATGAAAAACTGTTTTTT. This sequence encodes CCANPTGFFGTNEKLFF.

In this sample, this clonotype turned up many times. This sequence joins TRBV11-2 and TRBJ2-1; no reliable D call. CDR1 is SGHAT, CDR2 FQNNGV, per germline. V shed 1 base and J shed 10 bases, with 8 bases lying between them. This CDR3 has 12 residues. CDR3 sequence reads: CASSLVPSEQFF. CDR3 in DNA: TGTGCCAGCAGCTTAGTCCCCAGCGAGCAGTTCTTC.

The rearrangement links TRBV9 to TRBJ2-7, with TRBD2 identical over 13 bases. CDR1 and CDR2 from the germline V gene are SGDLS and YYNGEE. The CDR3 is made up of 16 amino acids. Trimming at V came to 3 bases and at J to 3 bases, leaving 6 bases not matched to a gene. The CDR3 nucleotides are TGTGCCAGCAGCGACCGACTAGCGGGAGGCCTCTACGAGCAGTACTTC. It yields the protein CASSDRLAGGLYEQYF.

The table lists this clonotype with many counts. This chain uses TRBV13 with TRBJ1-1; no reliable D call. Germline V gene sequence: CDR1 PRHDT, CDR2 FYEKMQ (reference sequence). This CDR3 contains 12 residues. The V gene lost 11 bases and the J gene lost 7 bases, with 17 bases spanning the gap. The chain's CDR3 is CAGQEGPNEAFF. The CDR3 DNA is TGTGCCGGCCAGGAGGGCCCAAATGAAGCTTTCTTT.

This clonotype has a count of ten or more. V and J are TRBV12-3 or TRBV12-4 and TRBJ2-1; D call uncertain. V was pared by 6 bases and J by 8 bases, with 11 bases between. The CDR3 is 12 amino acids. The CDR3 spells CASSPLAHEQFF. CDR3 in DNA: TGTGCCAGCAGCCCCCTCGCGCATGAGCAGTTCTTC.

This clonotype was counted at least ten times. The rearrangement uses TRBV5-1 and TRBJ1-3; no clear D. V lost 5 bases and J 7 bases, leaving 7 bases between the germline ends. In germline, CDR1 is SGHRS, CDR2 YFSETQ. This CDR3 is 11 amino acids long. The CDR3 DNA follows: TGCGCCAGCAGGGGAAGGAACACCATATATTTT. Amino acid sequence: CASRGRNTIYF.

The J gene is TRBJ2-1, the V gene TRBV5-6; D may match TRBD1 or TRBD2 (5 bases each). The germline V gene has CDR1 SGHDT and CDR2 YYEEEE. The V end was cut by 4 bases, the J end by 10 bases, with 18 bases between. The CDR3 covers 14 residues. The CDR3 spells CASSPGRLGTEQFF. Written as DNA, the CDR3 is TGTGCCAGCAGCCCGGGACGCTTAGGGACGGAGCAGTTCTTC.